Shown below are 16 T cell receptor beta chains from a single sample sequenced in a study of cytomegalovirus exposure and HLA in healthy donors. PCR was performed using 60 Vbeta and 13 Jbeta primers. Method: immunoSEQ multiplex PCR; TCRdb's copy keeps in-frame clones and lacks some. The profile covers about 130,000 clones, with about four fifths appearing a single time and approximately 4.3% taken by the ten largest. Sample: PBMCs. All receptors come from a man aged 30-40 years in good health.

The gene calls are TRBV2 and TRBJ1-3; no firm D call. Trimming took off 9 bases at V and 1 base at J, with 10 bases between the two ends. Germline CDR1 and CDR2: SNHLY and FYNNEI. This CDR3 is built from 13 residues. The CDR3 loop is CARTRGSGNTIYF. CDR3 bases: TGTGCCAGGACTCGAGGGTCTGGAAACACCATATATTTT. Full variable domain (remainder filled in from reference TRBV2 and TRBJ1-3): EPEVTQTPSHQVTQMGQEVILRCVPISNHLYFYWYRQILGQKVEFLVSFYNNEISEKSEIFDDQFSVERPDGSNFTLKIRSTKLEDSAMYFCARTRGSGNTIYFGEGSWLTVV.

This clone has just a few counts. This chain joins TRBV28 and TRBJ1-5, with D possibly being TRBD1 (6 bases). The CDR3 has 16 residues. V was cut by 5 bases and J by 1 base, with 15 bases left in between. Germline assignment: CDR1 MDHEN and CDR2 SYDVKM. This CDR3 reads CASSPAGEGSNQPQHF. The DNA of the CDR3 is TGTGCCAGCAGTCCCGCAGGGGAGGGGAGCAATCAGCCCCAGCATTTT.

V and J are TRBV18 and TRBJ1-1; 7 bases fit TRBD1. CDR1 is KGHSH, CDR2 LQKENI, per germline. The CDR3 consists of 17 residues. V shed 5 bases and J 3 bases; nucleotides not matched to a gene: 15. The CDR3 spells CASSKIRDSLAYTEAFF. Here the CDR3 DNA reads TGTGCCAGCTCAAAGATCCGGGACAGTTTAGCGTACACTGAAGCTTTCTTT.

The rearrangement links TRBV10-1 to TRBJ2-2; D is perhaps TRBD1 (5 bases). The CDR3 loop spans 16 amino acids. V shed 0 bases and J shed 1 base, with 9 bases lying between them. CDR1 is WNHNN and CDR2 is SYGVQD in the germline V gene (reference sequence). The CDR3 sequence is CASSESFQGNTGELFF. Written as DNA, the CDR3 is TGCGCCAGCAGTGAGTCGTTCCAGGGGAACACCGGGGAGCTGTTTTTT.

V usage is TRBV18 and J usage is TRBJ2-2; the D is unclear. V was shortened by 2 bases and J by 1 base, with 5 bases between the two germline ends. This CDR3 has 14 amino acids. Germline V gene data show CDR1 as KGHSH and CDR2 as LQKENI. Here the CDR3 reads CASSPSQNTGELFF. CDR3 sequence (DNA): TGTGCCAGCTCACCATCCCAGAACACCGGGGAGCTGTTTTTT.

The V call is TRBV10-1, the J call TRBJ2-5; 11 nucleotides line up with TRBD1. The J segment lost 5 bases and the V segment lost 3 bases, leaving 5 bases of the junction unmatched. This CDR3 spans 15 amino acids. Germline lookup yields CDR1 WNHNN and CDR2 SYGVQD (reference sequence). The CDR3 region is CASSEGQGARETQYF. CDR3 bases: TGCGCCAGCAGTGAAGGACAGGGGGCGCGGGAGACCCAGTACTTC.

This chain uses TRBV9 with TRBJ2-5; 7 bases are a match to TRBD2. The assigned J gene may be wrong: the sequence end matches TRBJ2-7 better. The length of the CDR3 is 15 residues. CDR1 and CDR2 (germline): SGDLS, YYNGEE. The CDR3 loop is CASSVGGGLTYEQYF. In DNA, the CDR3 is TGTGCCAGCAGCGTGGGGGGAGGGCTGACCTACGAGCAGTACTTC.

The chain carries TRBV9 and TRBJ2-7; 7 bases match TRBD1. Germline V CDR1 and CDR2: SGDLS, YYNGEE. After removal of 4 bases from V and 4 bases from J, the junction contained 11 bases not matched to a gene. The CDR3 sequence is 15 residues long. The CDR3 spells CASSSLPGQMYEQYF. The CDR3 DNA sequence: TGTGCCAGCAGCTCCCTACCGGGACAGATGTACGAGCAGTACTTC. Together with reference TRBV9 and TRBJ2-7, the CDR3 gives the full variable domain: DSGVTQTPKHLITATGQRVTLRCSPRSGDLSVYWYQQSLDQGLQFLIQYYNGEERAKGNILERFSAQQFPDLHSELNLSSLELGDSALYFCASSSLPGQMYEQYFGPGTRLTVT.

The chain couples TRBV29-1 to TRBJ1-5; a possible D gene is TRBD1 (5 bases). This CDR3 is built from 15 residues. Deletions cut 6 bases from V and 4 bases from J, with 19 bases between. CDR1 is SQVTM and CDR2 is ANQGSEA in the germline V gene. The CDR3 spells CSVQIDLDKNQPQHF. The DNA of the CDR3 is TGCAGCGTCCAAATCGACCTGGACAAAAATCAGCCCCAGCATTTT.

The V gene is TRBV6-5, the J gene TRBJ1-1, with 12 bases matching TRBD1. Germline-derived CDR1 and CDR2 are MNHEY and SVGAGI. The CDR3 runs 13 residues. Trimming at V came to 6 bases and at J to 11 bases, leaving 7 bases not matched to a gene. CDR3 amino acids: CASSPGTGGEAFF. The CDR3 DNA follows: TGTGCCAGCAGCCCGGGGACAGGGGGCGAGGCTTTCTTT.

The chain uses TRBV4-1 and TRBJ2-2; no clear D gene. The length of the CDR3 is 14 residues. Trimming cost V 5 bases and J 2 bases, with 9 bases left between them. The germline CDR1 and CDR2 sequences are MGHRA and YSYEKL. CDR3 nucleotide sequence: TGCGCCAGCAGCTTCTCGTATAACACCGGGGAGCTGTTTTTT. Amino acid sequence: CASSFSYNTGELFF.

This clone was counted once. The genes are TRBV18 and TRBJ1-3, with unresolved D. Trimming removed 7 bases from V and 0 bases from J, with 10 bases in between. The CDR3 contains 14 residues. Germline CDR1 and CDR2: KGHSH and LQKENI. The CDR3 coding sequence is TGTGCCAGCTACGGAGCCGGCTCTGGAAACACCATATATTTT. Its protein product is CASYGAGSGNTIYF.

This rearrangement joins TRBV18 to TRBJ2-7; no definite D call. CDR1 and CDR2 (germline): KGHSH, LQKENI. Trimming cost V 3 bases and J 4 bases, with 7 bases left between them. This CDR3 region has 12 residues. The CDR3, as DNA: TGTGCCAGCTCACCCTCCCTATACGAGCAGTACTTC. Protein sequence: CASSPSLYEQYF.

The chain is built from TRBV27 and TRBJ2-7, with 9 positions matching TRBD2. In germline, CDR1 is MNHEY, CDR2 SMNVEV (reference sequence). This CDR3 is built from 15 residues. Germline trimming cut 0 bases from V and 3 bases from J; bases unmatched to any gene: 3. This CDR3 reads CASSLSLAGFYEQYF. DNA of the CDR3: TGTGCCAGCAGTTTATCCCTAGCGGGGTTCTACGAGCAGTACTTC.

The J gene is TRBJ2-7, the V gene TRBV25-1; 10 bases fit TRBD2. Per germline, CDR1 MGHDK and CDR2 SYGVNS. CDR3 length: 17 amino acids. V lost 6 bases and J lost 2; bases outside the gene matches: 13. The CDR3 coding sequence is TGTGCCAGCAGGTCCGGGCTAGCGGGAGTGGAGCCCTACGAGCAGTACTTC. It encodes CASRSGLAGVEPYEQYF.

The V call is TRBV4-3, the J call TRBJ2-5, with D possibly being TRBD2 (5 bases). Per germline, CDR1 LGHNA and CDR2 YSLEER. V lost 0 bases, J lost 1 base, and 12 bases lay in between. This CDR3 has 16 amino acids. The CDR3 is CASSQEGGLSQETQYF. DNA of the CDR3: TGCGCCAGCAGCCAAGAGGGCGGGCTAAGCCAAGAGACCCAGTACTTC.